What follows describes a single TCR beta chain. Its antigen is still unknown. This sample is drawn from a study of cytomegalovirus exposure and HLA in healthy donors. Whole-study results and caveats: First-cohort TCR clusters tended to co-occur in the roughly 130 validation repertoires, a later analysis found.

Here immunoSEQ multiplex PCR was the method, and the copy in TCRdb shows in-frame clones only, minus some. The sample yields fewer than 70,000 clones, approximately 96% seen once. The sequence was collected from a man in his late teens or twenties in good health and CMV-seronegative. The sequenced sample consisted of PBMCs.

CDR3: CASSLYDRAGGYTF. The CDR3 bases are TGTGCCAGCAGTTTGTACGACAGGGCGGGTGGCTACACCTTC. This chain connects TRBV28 to TRBJ1-2, with TRBD1 matching over 7 bases. With 3 bases clipped from V and 7 bases from J, the junction kept 8 bases outside the gene matches. Germline CDR1 reads MDHEN; CDR2 reads SYDVKM. The CDR3 length is 14 residues.